The following is a T cell receptor (beta chain) sequence with its context. Using immunoSEQ multiplex PCR, the repertoire was profiled, and TCRdb retains in-frame clones only, with some absent. Of roughly 500,000 clones in the sample, roughly 89% are singletons; the top ten hold roughly 0.84%. Germline V CDR1 and CDR2: MDHEN, SYDVKM. Trimming left V 4 bases short and J 1 base short, with 11 bases between. CDR3 length equals 15 residues. This sample stems from a study of blood T cell repertoires in COVID-19. Turning to the study itself: From the United States, Italy and Spain came samples of acute and convalescent COVID-19. T cells, B-cell-depleted T cells, or PBMCs provided the cDNA or gDNA that served as material.

The chain uses TRBV28 and TRBJ1-3, with unresolved D. The TCR originated in a man aged 18 to 30 with COVID-19, enrolled during active disease. Sequenced sample: peripheral blood. The CDR3 region has the DNA TGTGCCAGCAGTTCAACAGACAATTCTGGAAACACCATATATTTT. It is translated as CASSSTDNSGNTIYF.